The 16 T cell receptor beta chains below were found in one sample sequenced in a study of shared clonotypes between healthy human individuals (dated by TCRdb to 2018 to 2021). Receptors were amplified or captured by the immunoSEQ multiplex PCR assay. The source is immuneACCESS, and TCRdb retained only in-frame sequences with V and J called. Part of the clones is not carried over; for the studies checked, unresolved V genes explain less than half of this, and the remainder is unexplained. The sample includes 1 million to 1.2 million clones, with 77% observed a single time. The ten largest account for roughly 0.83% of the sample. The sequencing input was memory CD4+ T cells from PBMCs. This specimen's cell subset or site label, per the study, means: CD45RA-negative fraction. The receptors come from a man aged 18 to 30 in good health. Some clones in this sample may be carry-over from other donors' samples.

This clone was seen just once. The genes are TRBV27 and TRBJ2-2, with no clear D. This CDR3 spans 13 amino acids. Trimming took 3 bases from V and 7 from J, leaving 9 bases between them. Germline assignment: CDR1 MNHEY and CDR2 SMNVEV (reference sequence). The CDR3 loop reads CASSFDGLGELFF. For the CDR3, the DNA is TGTGCCAGCAGTTTCGACGGTCTCGGGGAGCTGTTTTTT.

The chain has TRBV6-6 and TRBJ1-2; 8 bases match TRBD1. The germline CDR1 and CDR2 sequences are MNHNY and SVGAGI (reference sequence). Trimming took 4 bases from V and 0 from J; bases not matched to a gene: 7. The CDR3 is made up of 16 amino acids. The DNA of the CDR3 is TGTGCCAGCAGTTCCCCACAGGGGGTAGCTAACTATGGCTACACCTTC. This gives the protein CASSSPQGVANYGYTF.

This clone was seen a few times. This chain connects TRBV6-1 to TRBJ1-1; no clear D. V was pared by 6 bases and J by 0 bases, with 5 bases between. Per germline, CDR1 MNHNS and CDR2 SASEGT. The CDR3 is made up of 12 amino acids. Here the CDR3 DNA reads TGTGCCAGCAGCGTCTTGAACACTGAAGCTTTCTTT. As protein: CASSVLNTEAFF.

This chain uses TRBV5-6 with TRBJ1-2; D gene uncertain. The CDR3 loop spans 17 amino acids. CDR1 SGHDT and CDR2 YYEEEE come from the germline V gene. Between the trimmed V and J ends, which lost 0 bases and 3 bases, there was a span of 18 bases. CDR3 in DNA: TGTGCCAGCAGCTTGGGGGAGGGCAAATGGATTTACTATGGCTACACCTTC. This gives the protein CASSLGEGKWIYYGYTF.

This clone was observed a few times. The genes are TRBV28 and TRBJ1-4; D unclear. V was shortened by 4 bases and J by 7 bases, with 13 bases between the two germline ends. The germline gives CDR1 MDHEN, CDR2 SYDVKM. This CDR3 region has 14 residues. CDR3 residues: CASSYQAVTEKLFF. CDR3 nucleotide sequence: TGTGCCAGCAGTTATCAGGCGGTAACTGAAAAACTGTTTTTT.

The chain's CDR3 is CAPERASYEQYF. In DNA, the CDR3 is TGTGCCCCGGAGCGGGCGTCCTACGAGCAGTACTTC. This chain links TRBV10-3 with TRBJ2-7, with D tentatively TRBD2 (6 bases). CDR1 is ENHRY and CDR2 is SYGVKD in the germline V gene. Trimming stripped 11 bases from V and 1 base from J, with 12 bases between. The CDR3 is made up of 12 amino acids.

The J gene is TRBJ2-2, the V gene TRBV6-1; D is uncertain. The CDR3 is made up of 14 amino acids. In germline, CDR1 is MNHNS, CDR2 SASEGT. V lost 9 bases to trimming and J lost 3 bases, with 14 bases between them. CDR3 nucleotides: TGTGCCAGTCAAATTGCGTGGGACACCGGGGAGCTGTTTTTT. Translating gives CASQIAWDTGELFF.

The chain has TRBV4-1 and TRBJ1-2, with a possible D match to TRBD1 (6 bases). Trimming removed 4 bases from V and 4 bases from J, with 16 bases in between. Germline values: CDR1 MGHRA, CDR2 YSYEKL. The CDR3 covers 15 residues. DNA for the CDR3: TGCGCCAGCAGCCTCCCGGAGGACAGTCCCTATGGCTACACCTTC. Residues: CASSLPEDSPYGYTF.

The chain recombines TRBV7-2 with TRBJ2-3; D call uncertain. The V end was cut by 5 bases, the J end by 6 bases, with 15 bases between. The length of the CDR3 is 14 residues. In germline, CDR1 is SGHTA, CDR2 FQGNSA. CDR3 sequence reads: CASSQQATRDTQYF. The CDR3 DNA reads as TGTGCCAGCAGCCAGCAGGCCACCCGTGATACGCAGTATTTT.

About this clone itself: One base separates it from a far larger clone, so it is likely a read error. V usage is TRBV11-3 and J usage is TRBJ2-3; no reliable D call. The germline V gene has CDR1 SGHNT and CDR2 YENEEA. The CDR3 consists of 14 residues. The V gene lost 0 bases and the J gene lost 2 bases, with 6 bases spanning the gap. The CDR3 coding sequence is TGTGCCAGCAGCTTAGACGGGTACACAGATACGCAGTATTTT. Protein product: CASSLDGYTDTQYF.

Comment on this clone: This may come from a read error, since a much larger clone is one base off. The CDR3 region has the DNA TGTGCCAGCTGTGGAAGCACAGATACGCAGTATTTT. Amino acid sequence: CASCGSTDTQYF. The chain has TRBV28 and TRBJ2-3; no definite D call. The germline V gene has CDR1 MDHEN and CDR2 SYDVKM. The CDR3 is 12 amino acids. Between the trimmed V and J ends, which lost 8 bases and 0 bases, there was a span of 6 bases.

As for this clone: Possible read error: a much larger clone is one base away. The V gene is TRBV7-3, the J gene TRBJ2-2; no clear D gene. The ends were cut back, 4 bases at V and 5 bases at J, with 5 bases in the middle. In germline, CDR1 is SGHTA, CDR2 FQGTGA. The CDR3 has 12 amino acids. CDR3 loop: CASSSPTGELFF. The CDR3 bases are TGTGCCAGCAGCTCCCCAACCGGGGAGCTGTTTTTT.

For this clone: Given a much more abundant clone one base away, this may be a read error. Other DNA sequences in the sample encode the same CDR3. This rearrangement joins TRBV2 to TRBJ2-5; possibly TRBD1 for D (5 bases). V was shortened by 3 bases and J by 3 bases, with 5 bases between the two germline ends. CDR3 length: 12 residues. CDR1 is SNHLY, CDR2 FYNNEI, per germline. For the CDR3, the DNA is TGTGCCAGCAGTGACAGGGAAGAGACCCAGTACTTC. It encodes CASSDREETQYF. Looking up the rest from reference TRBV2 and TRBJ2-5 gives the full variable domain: EPEVTQTPSHQVTQMGQEVILRCVPISNHLYFYWYRQILGQKVEFLVSFYNNEISEKSEIFDDQFSVERPDGSNFTLKIRSTKLEDSAMYFCASSDREETQYFGPGTRLLVL.

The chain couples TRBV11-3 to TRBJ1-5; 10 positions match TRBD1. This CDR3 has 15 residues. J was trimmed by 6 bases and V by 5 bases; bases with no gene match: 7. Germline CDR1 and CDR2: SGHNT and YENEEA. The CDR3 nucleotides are TGTGCCAGCAGCATCGGGACAGGGGAGGGTCAGCCCCAGCATTTT. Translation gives CASSIGTGEGQPQHF.

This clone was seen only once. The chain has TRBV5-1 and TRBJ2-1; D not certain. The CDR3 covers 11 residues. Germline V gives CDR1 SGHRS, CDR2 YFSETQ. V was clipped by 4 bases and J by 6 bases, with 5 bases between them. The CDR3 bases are TGCGCCAGCAGCAGGAGCAATGAGCAGTTCTTC. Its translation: CASSRSNEQFF.

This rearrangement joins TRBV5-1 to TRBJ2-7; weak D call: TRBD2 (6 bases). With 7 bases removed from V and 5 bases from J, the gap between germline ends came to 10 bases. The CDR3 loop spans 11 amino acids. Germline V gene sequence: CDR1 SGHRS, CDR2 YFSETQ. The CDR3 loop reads CASGTLDEQYF. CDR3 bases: TGCGCCAGCGGGACTCTAGACGAGCAGTACTTC.